This T cell receptor beta chain was retrieved from a study of control samples from healthy donors and cancer patients. The protocol was immunoSEQ multiplex PCR, while the TCRdb copy is restricted to in-frame clones and leaves out a portion. In the table there are about 140,000 clones, less than 90% of which are singletons. The trim removed 0 bases at V and 13 bases at J, leaving 17 bases unmatched. There are 17 residues in the CDR3. Germline V gene data show CDR1 as LNHDA and CDR2 as SQIVND (reference sequence). The sequence was obtained from a woman aged 25 to 39 in good health. The sample comprised blood. This sequence joins TRBV19 and TRBJ2-2; 7 nucleotides line up with TRBD2. Written as DNA, the CDR3 is TGTGCCAGTAGTATAGAGCTTGGGGCGGGAGCCACCGCTTGGCTGTTTTTT. Its translation: CASSIELGAGATAWLFF. Supplemented by reference TRBV19 and TRBJ2-2, the full variable domain reads DGGITQSPKYLFRKEGQNVTLSCEQNLNHDAMYWYRQDPGQGLRLIYYSQIVNDFQKGDIAEGYSVSREKKESFPLTVTSAQKNPTAFYLCASSIELGAGATAWLFFGEGSRLTVL.